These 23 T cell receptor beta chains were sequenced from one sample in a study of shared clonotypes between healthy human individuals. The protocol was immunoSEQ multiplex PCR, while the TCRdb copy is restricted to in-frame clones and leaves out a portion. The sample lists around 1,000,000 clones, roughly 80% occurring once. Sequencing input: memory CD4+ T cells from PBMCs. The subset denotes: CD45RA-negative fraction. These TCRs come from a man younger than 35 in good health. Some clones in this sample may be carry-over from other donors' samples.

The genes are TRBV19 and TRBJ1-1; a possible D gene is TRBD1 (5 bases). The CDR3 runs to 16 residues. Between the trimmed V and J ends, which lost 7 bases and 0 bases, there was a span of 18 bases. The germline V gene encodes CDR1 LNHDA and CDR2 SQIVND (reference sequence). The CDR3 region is CASTHGAVGVNTEAFF. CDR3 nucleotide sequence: TGTGCCAGTACCCACGGTGCCGTAGGGGTGAACACTGAAGCTTTCTTT.

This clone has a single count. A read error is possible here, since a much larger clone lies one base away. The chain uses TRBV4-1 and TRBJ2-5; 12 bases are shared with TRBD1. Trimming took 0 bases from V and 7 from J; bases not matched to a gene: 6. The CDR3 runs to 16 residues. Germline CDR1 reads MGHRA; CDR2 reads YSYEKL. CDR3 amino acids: CASSQEGTGGAGTQYF. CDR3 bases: TGCGCCAGCAGCCAAGAAGGGACAGGGGGCGCTGGGACCCAGTACTTC.

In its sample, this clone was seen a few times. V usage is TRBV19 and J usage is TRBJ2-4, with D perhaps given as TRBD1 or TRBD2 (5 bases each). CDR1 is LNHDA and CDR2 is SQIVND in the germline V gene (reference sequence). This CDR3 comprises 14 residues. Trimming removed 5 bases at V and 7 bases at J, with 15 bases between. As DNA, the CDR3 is TGTGCCAGTAGTGTCACCCGGGGCGATAACATTCAGTACTTC. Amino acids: CASSVTRGDNIQYF. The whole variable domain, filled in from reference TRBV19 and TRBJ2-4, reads DGGITQSPKYLFRKEGQNVTLSCEQNLNHDAMYWYRQDPGQGLRLIYYSQIVNDFQKGDIAEGYSVSREKKESFPLTVTSAQKNPTAFYLCASSVTRGDNIQYFGAGTRLSVL.

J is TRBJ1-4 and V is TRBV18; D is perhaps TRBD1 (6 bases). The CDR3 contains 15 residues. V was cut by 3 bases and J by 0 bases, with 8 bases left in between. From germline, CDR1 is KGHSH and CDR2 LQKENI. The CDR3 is CASSPRTATNEKLFF. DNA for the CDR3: TGTGCCAGCTCACCCCGGACAGCAACTAATGAAAAACTGTTTTTT.

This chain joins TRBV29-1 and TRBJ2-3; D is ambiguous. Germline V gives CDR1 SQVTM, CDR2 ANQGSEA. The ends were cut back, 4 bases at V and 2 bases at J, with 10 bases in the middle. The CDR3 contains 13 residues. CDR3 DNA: TGCAGCGTTGTAGATGGTACCACAGATACGCAGTATTTT. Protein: CSVVDGTTDTQYF.

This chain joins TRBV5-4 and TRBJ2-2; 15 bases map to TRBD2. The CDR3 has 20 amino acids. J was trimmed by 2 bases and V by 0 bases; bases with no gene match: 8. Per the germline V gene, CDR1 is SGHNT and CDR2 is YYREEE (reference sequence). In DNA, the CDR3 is TGTGCCAGCAGCTTGGCCGATAGGGGACTAGCGGGAGGAAACACCGGGGAGCTGTTTTTT. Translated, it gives CASSLADRGLAGGNTGELFF. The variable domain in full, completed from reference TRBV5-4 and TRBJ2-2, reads ETGVTQSPTHLIKTRGQQVTLRCSSQSGHNTVSWYQQALGQGPQFIFQYYREEENGRGNFPPRFSGLQFPNYSSELNVNALELDDSALYLCASSLADRGLAGGNTGELFFGEGSRLTVL.

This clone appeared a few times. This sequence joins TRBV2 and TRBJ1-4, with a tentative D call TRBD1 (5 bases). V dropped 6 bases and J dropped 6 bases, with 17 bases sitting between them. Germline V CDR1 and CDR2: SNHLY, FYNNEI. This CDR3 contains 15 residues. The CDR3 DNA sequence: TGTGCCAGCAGGAGAGGAGGGGCGCCGGATGAAAAACTGTTTTTT. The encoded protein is CASRRGGAPDEKLFF.

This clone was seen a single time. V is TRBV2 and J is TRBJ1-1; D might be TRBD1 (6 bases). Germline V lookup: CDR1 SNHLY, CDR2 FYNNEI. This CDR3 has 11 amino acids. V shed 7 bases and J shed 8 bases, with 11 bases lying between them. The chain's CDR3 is CASTVQGEAFF. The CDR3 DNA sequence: TGTGCCAGCACCGTACAGGGAGAAGCTTTCTTT.

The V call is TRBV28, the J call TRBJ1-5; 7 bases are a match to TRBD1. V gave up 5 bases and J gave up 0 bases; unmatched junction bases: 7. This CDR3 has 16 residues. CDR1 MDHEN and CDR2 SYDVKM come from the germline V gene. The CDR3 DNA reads TGTGCCAGCAGTCCTGGGGACAGATATAGCAATCAGCCCCAGCATTTT. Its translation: CASSPGDRYSNQPQHF.

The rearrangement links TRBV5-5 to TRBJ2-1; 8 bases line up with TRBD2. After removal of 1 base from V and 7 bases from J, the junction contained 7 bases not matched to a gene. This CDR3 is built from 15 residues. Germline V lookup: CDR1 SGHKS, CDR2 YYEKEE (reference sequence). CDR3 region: CASSLTGGPGNEQFF. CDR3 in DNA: TGTGCCAGCAGCTTGACGGGAGGGCCGGGTAATGAGCAGTTCTTC.

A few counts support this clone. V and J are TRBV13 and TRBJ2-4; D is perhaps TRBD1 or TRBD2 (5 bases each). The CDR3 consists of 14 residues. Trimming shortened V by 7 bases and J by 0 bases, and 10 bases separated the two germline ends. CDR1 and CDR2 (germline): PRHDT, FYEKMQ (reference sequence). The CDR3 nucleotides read TGTGCCAGCATGAGGGGTGGAGCCAAAAACATTCAGTACTTC. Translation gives CASMRGGAKNIQYF.

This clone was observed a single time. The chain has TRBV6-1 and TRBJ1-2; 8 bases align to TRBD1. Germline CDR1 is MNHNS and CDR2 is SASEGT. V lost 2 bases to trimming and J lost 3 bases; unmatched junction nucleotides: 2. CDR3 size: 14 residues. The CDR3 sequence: CASSEQGAYYGYTF. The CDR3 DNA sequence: TGTGCCAGCAGTGAACAGGGGGCTTACTATGGCTACACCTTC.

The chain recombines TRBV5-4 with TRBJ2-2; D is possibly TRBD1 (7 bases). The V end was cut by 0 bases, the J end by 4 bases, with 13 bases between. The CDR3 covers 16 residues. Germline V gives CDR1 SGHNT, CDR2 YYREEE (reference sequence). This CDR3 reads CASSLGGTAGTGELFF. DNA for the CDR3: TGTGCCAGCAGCTTGGGCGGGACAGCGGGCACCGGGGAGCTGTTTTTT.

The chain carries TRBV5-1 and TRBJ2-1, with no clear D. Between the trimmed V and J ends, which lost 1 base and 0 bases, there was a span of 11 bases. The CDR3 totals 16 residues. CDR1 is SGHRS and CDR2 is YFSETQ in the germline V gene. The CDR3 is CASSLRLPTSYNEQFF. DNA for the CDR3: TGCGCCAGCAGCTTGAGGCTTCCTACCTCCTACAATGAGCAGTTCTTC.

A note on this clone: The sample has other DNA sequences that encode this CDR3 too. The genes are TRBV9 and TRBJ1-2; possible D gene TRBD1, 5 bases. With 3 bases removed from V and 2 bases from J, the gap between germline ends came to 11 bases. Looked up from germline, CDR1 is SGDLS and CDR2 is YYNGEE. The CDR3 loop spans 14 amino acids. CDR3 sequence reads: CASSAGQGNYGYTF. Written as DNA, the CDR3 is TGTGCCAGCAGCGCGGGGCAGGGAAACTATGGCTACACCTTC.

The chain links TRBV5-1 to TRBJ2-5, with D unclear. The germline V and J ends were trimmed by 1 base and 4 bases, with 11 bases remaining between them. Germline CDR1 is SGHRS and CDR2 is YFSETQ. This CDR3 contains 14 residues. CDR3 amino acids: CASSLRLPPETQYF. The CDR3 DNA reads TGCGCCAGCAGCTTGAGGCTACCCCCAGAGACCCAGTACTTC.

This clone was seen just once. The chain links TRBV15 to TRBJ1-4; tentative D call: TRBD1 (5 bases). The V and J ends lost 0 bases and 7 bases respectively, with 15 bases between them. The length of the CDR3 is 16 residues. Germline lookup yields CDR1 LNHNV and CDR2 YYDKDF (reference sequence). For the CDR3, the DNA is TGTGCCACCAGCAGAGATTCCCCGGGACTTGGTGAAAAACTGTTTTTT. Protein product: CATSRDSPGLGEKLFF.

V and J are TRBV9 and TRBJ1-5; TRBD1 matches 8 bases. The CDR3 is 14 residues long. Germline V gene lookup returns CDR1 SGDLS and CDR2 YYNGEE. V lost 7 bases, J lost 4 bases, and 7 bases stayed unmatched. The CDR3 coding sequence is TGTGCCAGCTCCAGGGGGCAGGGGAATCAGCCCCAGCATTTT. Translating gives CASSRGQGNQPQHF.

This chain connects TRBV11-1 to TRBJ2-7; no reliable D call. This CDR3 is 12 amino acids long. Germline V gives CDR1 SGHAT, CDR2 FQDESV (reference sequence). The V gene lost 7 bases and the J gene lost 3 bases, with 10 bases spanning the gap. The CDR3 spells CASKLIFYEQYF. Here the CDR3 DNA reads TGTGCCAGCAAGCTGATTTTCTACGAGCAGTACTTC.

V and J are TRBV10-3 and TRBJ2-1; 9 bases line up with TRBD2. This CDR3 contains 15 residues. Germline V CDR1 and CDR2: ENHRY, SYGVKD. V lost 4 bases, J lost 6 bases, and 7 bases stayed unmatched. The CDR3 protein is CAISGGAGGSNEQFF. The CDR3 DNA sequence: TGTGCCATCAGTGGGGGAGCGGGAGGTTCCAATGAGCAGTTCTTC.

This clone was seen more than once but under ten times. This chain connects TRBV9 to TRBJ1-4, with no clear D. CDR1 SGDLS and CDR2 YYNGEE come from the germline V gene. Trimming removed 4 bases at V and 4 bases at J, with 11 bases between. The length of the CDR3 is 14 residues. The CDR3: CASSPRVGNEKLFF. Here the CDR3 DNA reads TGTGCCAGCAGCCCACGAGTGGGTAATGAAAAACTGTTTTTT.

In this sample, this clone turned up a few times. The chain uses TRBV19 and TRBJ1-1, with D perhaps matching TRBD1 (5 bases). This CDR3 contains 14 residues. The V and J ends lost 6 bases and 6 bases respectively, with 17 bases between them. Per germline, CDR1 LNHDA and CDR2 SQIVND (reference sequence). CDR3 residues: CASREQVTVAEAFF. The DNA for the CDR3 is TGTGCCAGTAGGGAACAGGTTACGGTTGCTGAAGCTTTCTTT.

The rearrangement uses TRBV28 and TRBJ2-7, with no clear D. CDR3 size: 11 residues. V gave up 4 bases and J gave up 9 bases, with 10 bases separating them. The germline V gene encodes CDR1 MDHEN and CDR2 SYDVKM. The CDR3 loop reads CASSSRSGQYF. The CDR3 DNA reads TGTGCCAGCAGTTCGAGGTCTGGGCAGTACTTC.